This T cell receptor beta chain derives from a study of cytomegalovirus exposure and HLA in healthy donors. Repertoires were generated with immunoSEQ multiplex PCR, while TCRdb's copy carries only in-frame clones and drops some. The table includes some 180,000 clones, about 81% detected once. Material: PBMCs. This receptor was taken from a woman aged 30 to 39 in good health and CMV-seronegative.

CDR3 sequence: CASSSRQGNTGELFF. CDR3 coding DNA: TGTGCCAGCAGCTCCCGACAGGGTAACACCGGGGAGCTGTTTTTT. The chain combines TRBV11-2 with TRBJ2-2; 7 bases are shared with TRBD1. V was clipped by 4 bases and J by 2 bases; unmatched bases: 4. Germline V lookup: CDR1 SGHAT, CDR2 FQNNGV. The CDR3 has 15 amino acids.